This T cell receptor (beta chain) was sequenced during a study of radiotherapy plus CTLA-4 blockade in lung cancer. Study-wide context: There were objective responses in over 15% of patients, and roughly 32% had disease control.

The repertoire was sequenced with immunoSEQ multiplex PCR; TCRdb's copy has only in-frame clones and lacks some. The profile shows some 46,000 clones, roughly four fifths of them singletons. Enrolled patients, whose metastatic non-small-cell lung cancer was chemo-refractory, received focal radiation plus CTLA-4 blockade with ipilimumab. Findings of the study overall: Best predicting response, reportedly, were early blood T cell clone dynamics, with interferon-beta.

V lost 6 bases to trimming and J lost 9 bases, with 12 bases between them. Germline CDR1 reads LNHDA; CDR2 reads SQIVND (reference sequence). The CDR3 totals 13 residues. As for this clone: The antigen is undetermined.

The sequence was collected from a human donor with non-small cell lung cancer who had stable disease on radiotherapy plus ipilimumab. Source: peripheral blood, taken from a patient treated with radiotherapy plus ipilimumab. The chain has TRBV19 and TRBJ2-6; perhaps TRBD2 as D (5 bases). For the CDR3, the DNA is TGTGCCAGTAGCGCGGGCCCCAACAACGTCCTGACTTTC. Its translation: CASSAGPNNVLTF.